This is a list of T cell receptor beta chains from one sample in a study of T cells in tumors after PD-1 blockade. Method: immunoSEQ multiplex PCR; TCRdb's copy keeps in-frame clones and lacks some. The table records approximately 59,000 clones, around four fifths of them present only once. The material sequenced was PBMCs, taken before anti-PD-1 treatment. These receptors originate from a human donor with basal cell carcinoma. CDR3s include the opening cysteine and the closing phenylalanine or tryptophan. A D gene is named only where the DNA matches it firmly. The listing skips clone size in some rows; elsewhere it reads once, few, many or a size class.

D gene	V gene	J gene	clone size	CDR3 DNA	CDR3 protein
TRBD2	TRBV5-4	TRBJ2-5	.	TGTGCCAGCAGCGAGCCCGGGACTAAACTCCAAGAGACCCAGTACTTC	CASSEPGTKLQETQYF
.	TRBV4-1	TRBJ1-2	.	TGCGCCAGCAGCCAAGGACGCGGCTACACCTTC	CASSQGRGYTF
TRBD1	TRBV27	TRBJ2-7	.	TGTGCCAGCGGCAAGGGACAGCCAGGGTCTGAGCAGTACTTC	CASGKGQPGSEQYF
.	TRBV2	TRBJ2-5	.	TGTGCCGGCATGAGGAGGGCTACCCAAGAGACCCAGTACTTC	CAGMRRATQETQYF
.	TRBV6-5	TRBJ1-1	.	TGTGCCAGCAGGGACTCTTGGCCCCCTGAAGCTTTCTTT	CASRDSWPPEAFF
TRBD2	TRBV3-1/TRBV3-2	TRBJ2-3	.	TGTGCCAGCAGCCTACTAGCGGGGCCCACAGATACGCAGTATTTT	CASSLLAGPTDTQYF
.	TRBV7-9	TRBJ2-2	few	TGTGCCAGCAGCTTAGGAAGGGGCTCGGTCGGGGAGCTGTTTTTT	CASSLGRGSVGELFF
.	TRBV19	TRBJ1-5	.	TGTGCCAGTAGTATCAGGGACCCCACCAATCAGCCCCAGCATTTT	CASSIRDPTNQPQHF
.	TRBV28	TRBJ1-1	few	TGTGCCAGCAGTTTATTTCTGGGGGGCACTGAAGCTTTCTTT	CASSLFLGGTEAFF
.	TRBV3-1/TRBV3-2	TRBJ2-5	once	TGTGCCAGCAGCCAAGGCGAGGAGACCCAGTACTTC	CASSQGEETQYF
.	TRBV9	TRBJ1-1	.	TGTGCCAGCAGCGTACGCGGGAGCGGAGGAGGGACTGAAGCTTTCTTT	CASSVRGSGGGTEAFF
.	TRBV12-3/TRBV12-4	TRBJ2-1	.	TGTGCCAGCAGATTTCGGGCCGATCATGAGCAGTTCTTC	CASRFRADHEQFF
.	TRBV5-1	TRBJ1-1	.	TGCGCCAGCAGCTTGGTTGGGGGTGCGGGGGGTGAAGCTTTCTTT	CASSLVGGAGGEAFF
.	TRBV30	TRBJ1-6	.	TGTGCCTGGAGTCACGACAAGGGAGGGTTCAATTCACCCCTCCACTTT	CAWSHDKGGFNSPLHF
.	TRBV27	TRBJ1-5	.	TGTGCCAGCAGTTGGGTACTTACCTCCTCTTTCGGGCCCTATAGCAATCAGCCCCAGCATTTT	CASSWVLTSSFGPYSNQPQHF
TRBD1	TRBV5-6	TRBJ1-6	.	TGTGCCAGCAGGCGGGACAGGAGTTCACCCCTCCACTTT	CASRRDRSSPLHF
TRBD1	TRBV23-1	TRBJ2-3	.	TGCGCCAGCGGGGCGACAGGGGGCCTCGCAGATACGCAGTATTTT	CASGATGGLADTQYF
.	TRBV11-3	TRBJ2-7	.	TGTGCCAGCAGCTTAGGCCCAAGGAGTTACGAGCAGTACTTC	CASSLGPRSYEQYF
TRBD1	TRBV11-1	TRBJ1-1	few	TGTGCCAGCAGCCCAAGACAGGGGTTGAACACTGAAGCTTTCTTT	CASSPRQGLNTEAFF
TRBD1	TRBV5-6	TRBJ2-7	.	TGTGCCAGCAGCTCAAACGGACAGGGGGCCTACGAGCAGTACTTC	CASSSNGQGAYEQYF
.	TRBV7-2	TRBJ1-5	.	TGTGCCAGCAGCCCGCCGGGAGTTGGGCAGCCCCAGCATTTT	CASSPPGVGQPQHF
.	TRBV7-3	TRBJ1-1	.	TGTGCCAGCAGCTACCCCGGTCCCGTGAGGACTGAAGCTTTCTTT	CASSYPGPVRTEAFF
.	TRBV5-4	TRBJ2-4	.	TGTGCCAGCAGCTTATCTGAAAACGGCAAAAACATTCAGTACTTC	CASSLSENGKNIQYF
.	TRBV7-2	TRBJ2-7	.	TGTGCCAGCAGCCCGGAACAGAGGCGGGAGCAGTACTTC	CASSPEQRREQYF
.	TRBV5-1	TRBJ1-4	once	TGCGCCAGCAGCTCGGGGCCTTCAAATGAAAAACTGTTTTTT	CASSSGPSNEKLFF
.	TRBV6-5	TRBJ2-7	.	TGTGCCAGCAAAACCCCGGGACATTACGAGCAGTACTTC	CASKTPGHYEQYF
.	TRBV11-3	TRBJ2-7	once	TGTGCCAGCAGCATGGGGAATTACTACGAGCAGTACTTC	CASSMGNYYEQYF
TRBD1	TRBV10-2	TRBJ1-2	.	TGCGCCAGCAGTGCAGCACGACAGGGATCGGATGGCTACACCTTC	CASSAARQGSDGYTF
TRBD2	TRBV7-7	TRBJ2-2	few	TGTGCTAGCAGCTCCGAGGCGGGGGGAGTAACCGGGGAGCTGTTTTTT	CASSSEAGGVTGELFF
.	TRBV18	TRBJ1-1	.	TGTGCCAGCTCGCCAACGGGAAGCCGCGCGCGTGTGACTGAAGCTTTCTTT	CASSPTGSRARVTEAFF
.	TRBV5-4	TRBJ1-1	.	TGTGCCAGCAGGCCGACAGGACCGAACACTGAAGCTTTCTTT	CASRPTGPNTEAFF
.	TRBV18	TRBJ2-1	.	TGTGCCAGCTCCCCGCCATTAGGCCAGGGGGGAGGCTCCTACAATGAGCAGTTCTTC	CASSPPLGQGGGSYNEQFF
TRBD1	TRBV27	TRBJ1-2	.	TGTGCCACCTACAGGGGAAACTATGGCTACACCTTC	CATYRGNYGYTF
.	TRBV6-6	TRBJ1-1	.	TGTGCCAGCAGTTACCAGGGTAGGGGAAACACTGAAGCTTTCTTT	CASSYQGRGNTEAFF
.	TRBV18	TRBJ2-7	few	TGTGCCAGCTCCCCGGGTGGAGGGGCCTACGAGCAGTACTTC	CASSPGGGAYEQYF
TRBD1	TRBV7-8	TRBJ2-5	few	TGTGCCAGCAGCCCAGGGACAGACGAGACCCAGTACTTC	CASSPGTDETQYF
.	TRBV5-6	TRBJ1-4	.	TGTGCCAGCAGCAGAAGGCCTGAAAAACTGTTTTTT	CASSRRPEKLFF
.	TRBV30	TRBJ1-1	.	TGTGCCTGGAGTTACCAGGGTTGGGGTGAAGCTTTCTTT	CAWSYQGWGEAFF
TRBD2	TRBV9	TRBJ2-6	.	TGTGCCAGCAGCCCCCATATTGGACTAGCGGTCCAACCCTCTGGGGCCAACGTCCTGACTTTC	CASSPHIGLAVQPSGANVLTF
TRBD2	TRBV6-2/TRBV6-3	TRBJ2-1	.	TGTGCCAGCAGTTCCATAAGCGGGGGGGTCTACAATGAGCAGTTCTTC	CASSSISGGVYNEQFF